Detailed here is one T cell receptor (beta chain). The target antigen is unknown. The data derive from a study of post-analysis software for immune sequencing data. Regarding the study as a whole: Patients showed TRBV5-6, TRBV5-1 and TRBV20-1 among roughly 5 TRBV segments more frequent than in controls.

TCR beta cDNA libraries had unique molecular identifiers. Using its own MiXCR run on the PCR reads, TCRdb lists one record per CDR3 protein. This sample has roughly 400,000 distinct CDR3 sequences, with 39% found just once. This CDR3 is 14 amino acids long. V lost 5 bases and J 1 base, leaving 11 bases between the germline ends. The germline V gene encodes CDR1 SEHNR and CDR2 FQNEAQ (reference sequence). Sequenced sample: blood. The TCR originated in a girl aged 2 to 9 with multiple sclerosis. The chain joins TRBV7-9 to TRBJ1-1; D perhaps matches TRBD1 (6 bases). The CDR3 DNA is TGTGCCAGCAGCCCCTGGACAGAGAACACTGAAGCTTTCTTT. This gives the protein CASSPWTENTEAFF.